This TCR beta chain was captured by sequencing in a study of T cells in Graves' hyperthyroidism and ophthalmopathy. The V and J ends lost 1 base and 4 bases respectively, with 14 bases between them. Germline CDR1 is DFQATT and CDR2 is SNEGSKA (reference sequence). The CDR3 has 15 residues. What was amplified from RNA transcripts were TCR beta CDR3 regions. Initially, a first-round RT-PCR of the TCR CDR3 employed the HTBI primer set. TCRdb processed the multiplex PCR reads anew with MiXCR; each CDR3 protein has one entry. This table holds some 600,000 distinct CDR3 sequences, 11% to 15% found once. This clonotype has a count of ten or more.

The chain carries TRBV20-1 and TRBJ2-1, with D perhaps matching TRBD1 (6 bases). Specimen: blood. This TCR came from a woman in her thirties with Graves' hyperthyroidism that later progressed to Graves' ophthalmopathy. CDR3 amino acids: CSARGSGTKYNEQFF. CDR3 in DNA: TGCAGTGCTAGAGGTTCCGGGACAAAGTACAATGAGCAGTTCTTC.